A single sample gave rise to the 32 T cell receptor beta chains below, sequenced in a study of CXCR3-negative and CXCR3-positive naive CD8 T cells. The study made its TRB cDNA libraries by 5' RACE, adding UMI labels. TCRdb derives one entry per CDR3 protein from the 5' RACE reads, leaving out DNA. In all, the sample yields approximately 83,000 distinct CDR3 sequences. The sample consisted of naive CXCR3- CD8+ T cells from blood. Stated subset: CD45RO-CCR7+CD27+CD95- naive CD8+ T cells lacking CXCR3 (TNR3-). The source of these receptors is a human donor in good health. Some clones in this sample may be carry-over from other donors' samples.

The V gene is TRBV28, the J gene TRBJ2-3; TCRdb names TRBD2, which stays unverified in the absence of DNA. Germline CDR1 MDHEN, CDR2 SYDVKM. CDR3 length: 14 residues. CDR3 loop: CASSAERSTDTQYF.

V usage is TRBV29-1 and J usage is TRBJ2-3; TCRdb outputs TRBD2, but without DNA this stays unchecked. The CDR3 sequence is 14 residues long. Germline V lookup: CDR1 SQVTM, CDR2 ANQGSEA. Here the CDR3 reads CSVEVGDGTDTQYF.

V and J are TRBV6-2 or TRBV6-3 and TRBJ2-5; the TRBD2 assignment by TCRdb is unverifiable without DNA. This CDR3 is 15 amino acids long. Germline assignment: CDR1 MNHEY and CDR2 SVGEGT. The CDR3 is CASSRYLAGEETQYF.

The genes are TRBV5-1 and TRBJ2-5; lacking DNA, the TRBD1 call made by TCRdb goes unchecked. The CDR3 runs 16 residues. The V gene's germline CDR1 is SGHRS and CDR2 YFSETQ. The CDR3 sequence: CASSKRQGTRQETQYF.

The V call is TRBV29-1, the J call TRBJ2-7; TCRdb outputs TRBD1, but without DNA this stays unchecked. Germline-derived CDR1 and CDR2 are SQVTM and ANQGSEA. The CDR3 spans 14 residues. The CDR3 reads CSVEDGTGGLEQYF.

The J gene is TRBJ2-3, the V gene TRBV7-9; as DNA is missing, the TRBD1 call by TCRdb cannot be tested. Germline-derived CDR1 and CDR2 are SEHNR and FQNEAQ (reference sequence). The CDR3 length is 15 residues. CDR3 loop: CASSSRDTDTDTQYF.

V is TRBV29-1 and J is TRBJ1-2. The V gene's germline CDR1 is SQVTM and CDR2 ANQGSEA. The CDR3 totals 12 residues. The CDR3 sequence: CSASESNYGYTF.

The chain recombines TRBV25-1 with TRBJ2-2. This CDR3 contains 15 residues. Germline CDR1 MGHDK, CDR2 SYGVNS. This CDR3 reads CASSESERNTGELFF.

The CDR3 loop reads CASSLRDRGDEQYF. The chain links TRBV25-1 to TRBJ2-7; checking the TCRdb D call of TRBD1 is not possible without DNA. CDR3 length: 14 residues. From germline, CDR1 is MGHDK and CDR2 SYGVNS.

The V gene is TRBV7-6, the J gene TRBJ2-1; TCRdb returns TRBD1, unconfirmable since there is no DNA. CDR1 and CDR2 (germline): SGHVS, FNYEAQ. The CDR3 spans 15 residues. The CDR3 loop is CASSLLQDSYNEQFF.

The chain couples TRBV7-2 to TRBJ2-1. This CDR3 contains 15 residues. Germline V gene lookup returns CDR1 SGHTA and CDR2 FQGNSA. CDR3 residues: CASSLSTTGYNEQFF.

The CDR3 spells CASSPTGTTRAYEQYF. The chain couples TRBV28 to TRBJ2-7; the D call from TCRdb, TRBD1, cannot be confirmed without DNA. The CDR3 spans 16 residues. Germline values: CDR1 MDHEN, CDR2 SYDVKM.

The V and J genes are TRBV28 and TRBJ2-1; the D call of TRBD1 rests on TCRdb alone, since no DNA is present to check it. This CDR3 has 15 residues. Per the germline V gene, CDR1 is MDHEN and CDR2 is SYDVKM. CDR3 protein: CASSPPRVALSEQFF.

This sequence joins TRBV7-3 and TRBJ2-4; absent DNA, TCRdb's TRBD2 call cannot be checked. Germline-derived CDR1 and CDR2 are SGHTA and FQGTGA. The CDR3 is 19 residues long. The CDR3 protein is CASSLTMAGGPLAKNIQYF.

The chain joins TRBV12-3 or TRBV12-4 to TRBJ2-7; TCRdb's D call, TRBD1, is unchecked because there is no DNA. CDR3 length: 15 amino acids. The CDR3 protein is CASSTGQGVSYEQYF.

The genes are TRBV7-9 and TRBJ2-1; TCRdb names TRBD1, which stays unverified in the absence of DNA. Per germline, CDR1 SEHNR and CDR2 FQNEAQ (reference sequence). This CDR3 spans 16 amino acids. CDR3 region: CASSPRDASSYNEQFF.

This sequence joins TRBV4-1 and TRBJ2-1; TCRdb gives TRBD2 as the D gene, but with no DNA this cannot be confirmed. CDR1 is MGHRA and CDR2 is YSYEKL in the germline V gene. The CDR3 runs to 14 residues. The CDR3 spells CASSPLLEGNEQFF.

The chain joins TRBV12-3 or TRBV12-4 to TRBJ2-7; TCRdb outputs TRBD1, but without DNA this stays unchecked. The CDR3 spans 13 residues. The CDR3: CASSLGQYYEQYF.

CDR3 sequence reads: CASSSTGRSSYEQYF. The chain is built from TRBV12-3 or TRBV12-4 and TRBJ2-7; TCRdb's D call, TRBD1, is unchecked because there is no DNA. The CDR3 consists of 15 residues.

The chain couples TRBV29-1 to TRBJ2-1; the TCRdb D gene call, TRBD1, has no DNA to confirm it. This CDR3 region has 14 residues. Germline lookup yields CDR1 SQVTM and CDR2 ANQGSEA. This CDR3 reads CSVMGQGNYNEQFF.

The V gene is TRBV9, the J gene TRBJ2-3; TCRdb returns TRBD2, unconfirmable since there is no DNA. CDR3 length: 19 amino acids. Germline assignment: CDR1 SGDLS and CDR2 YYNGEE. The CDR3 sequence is CASSSTSGGAGARSDTQYF.

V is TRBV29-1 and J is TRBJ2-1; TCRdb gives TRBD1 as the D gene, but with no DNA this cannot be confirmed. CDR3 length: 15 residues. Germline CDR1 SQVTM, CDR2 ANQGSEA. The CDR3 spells CSVSLGGAAWDEQFF.

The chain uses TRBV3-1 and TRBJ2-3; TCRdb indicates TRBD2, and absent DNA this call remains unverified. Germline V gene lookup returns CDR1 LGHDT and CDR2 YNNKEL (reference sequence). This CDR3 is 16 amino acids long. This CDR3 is CASSLSDPTSLDTQYF.

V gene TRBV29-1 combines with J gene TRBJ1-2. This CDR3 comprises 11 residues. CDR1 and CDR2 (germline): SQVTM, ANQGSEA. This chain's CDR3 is CSVVGQGGYTF.

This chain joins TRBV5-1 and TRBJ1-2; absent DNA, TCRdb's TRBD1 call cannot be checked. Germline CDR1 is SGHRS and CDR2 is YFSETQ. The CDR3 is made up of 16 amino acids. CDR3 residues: CASSLAFRGSGYGYTF.

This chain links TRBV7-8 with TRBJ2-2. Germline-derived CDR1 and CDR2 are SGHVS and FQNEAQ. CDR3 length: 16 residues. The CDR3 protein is CASSLEPGMSTGELFF.

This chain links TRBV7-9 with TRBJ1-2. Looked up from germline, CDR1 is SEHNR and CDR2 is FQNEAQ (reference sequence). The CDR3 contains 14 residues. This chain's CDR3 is CASSSILANYGYTF.

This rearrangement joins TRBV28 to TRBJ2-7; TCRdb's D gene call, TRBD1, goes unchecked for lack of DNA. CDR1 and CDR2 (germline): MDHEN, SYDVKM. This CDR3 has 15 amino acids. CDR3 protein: CASSLFAGGFHEQYF.

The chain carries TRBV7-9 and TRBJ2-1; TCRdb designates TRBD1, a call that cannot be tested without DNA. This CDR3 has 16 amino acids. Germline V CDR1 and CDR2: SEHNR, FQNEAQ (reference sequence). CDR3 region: CASSLAPGGLGAEQFF.

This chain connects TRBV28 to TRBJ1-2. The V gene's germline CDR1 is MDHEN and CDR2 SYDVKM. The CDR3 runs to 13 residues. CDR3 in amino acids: CASSLLANYGYTF.

The CDR3 protein is CASSGRTDTYEQYF. V is TRBV5-1 and J is TRBJ2-7; TCRdb proposes TRBD1, but this gene call is untestable without DNA. Germline V CDR1 and CDR2: SGHRS, YFSETQ. The CDR3 has 14 amino acids.

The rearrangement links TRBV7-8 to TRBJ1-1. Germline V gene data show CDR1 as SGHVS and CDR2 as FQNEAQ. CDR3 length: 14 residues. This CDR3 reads CASSSGLGNTEAFF. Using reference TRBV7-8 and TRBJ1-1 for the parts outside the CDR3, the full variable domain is GAGVSQSPRYKVAKRGQDVALRCDPISGHVSLFWYQQALGQGPEFLTYFQNEAQLDKSGLPSDRFFAERPEGSVSTLKIQRTQQEDSAVYLCASSSGLGNTEAFFGQGTRLTVV.